This TCR beta chain is from a study of blood T cell repertoires in COVID-19. Study-wide context: Samples of COVID-19 (acute and convalescent) were obtained from the United States, Italy and Spain. PBMCs, B-cell-depleted T cells, or T cells provided the cDNA or gDNA that made up the material.

In the authors' workflow: Amplification from reference gene primers served as the basis for estimated nucleated cell counts. Repertoires were generated with immunoSEQ multiplex PCR, while TCRdb's copy carries only in-frame clones and drops some. Clonal size and the V and J genes are those of that table, whereas D and trimming came from the DNA. The sample records about 69,000 clones, approximately 85% being singletons. Germline lookup yields CDR1 SGHVS and CDR2 FQNEAQ. This CDR3 contains 16 residues. Unmatched junction bases numbered 9, after V lost 2 bases and J lost 3 bases. This sequence was found in an elderly man with acute or convalescent COVID-19. Input material: peripheral blood. The J gene is TRBJ1-2, the V gene TRBV7-8; TRBD1 agrees at 7 bases. CDR3 DNA: TGTGCCAGCAGCTTACCGAGACAGGGCGGCTACTATGGCTACACCTTC. It encodes CASSLPRQGGYYGYTF.